A selection of T cell receptor beta chains follows, all from one sample in a study of chemoradiotherapy in HPV16-positive cancers. Profiling relied on immunoSEQ multiplex PCR, and the TCRdb table lists in-frame clones only, not all of them. The profile shows approximately 17,000 clones, 60% to 80% of them singletons. Sequenced here: tumor tissue, sampled from a patient who underwent chemoradiotherapy. The source is a human donor with HPV-associated anogenital cancer. Both conserved end residues are part of each CDR3. A D gene is named only where the DNA matches it firmly. Not every row has a clone size; where given, it reads once, few, many or a size class.

TRBJ2-1,TRBV5-1,.,TRBD1,TGCGCCAGCAGCGAGGGGACAGCTTACAATGAGCAGTTCTTC,CASSEGTAYNEQFF
TRBJ2-7,TRBV1,.,.,TGCACCAGCAGCCAAGGTCGGACTAGCGTCCTCGAGCAGTACTTC,CTSSQGRTSVLEQYF
TRBJ2-1,TRBV18,.,.,TGTGCCAGCTCACGGGAGATAGTCGATGAGCAGTTCTTC,CASSREIVDEQFF
TRBJ2-4,TRBV2,few,TRBD1,TGTGCCAGCACCGGGACAGGGGTGGACATTCAGTACTTC,CASTGTGVDIQYF
TRBJ2-5,TRBV2,medium-sized,.,TGTGCCAGCAGAACGACAGGAGAGACCCAGTACTTC,CASRTTGETQYF
TRBJ1-3,TRBV19,few,TRBD1,TGTGCCAGTAGTATAAACGCGGGACAGGGTACTCCGACTGGAAACACCATATATTTT,CASSINAGQGTPTGNTIYF
TRBJ1-5,TRBV28,medium-sized,.,TGTGCCAGCAGTACCCCAGCAGGGGCAGGCAATCAGCCCCAGCATTTT,CASSTPAGAGNQPQHF
TRBJ2-7,TRBV6-1,.,TRBD2,TGTGCCAGCAGTGAACTCAGCGGGACGGGCTACGAGCAGTACTTC,CASSELSGTGYEQYF
TRBJ2-5,TRBV4-1,.,TRBD2,TGCGCCAGCAGCCACCGTGGACTAGCGGGGGGCCCCGGTCAAGAGACCCAGTACTTC,CASSHRGLAGGPGQETQYF
TRBJ2-3,TRBV7-9,.,.,TGTGCCAGCAGCTTAGAGGGCACAGATACGCAGTATTTT,CASSLEGTDTQYF
TRBJ2-1,TRBV10-3,.,TRBD2,TGTGCCATCAGTGAGTGGGCGGGAGAATTTTCAGGACGGCAGTTCTTC,CAISEWAGEFSGRQFF
TRBJ2-3,TRBV15,.,.,TGTGCCACCAGCAGAGGCCGGACAGATACGCAGTATTTT,CATSRGRTDTQYF
TRBJ2-7,TRBV7-3,.,.,TGTGCCAGCACCAACAGAGACCCGGCTATGGGCGAGCAGTACTTC,CASTNRDPAMGEQYF
TRBJ2-7,TRBV30,medium-sized,.,TGTGCCTGCCGCGGAACGTCTAGCTACGAGCAGTACTTC,CACRGTSSYEQYF
TRBJ2-1,TRBV7-6,.,TRBD2,TGTGCCAGCAGCTTAGGCCCGGGACTAAGTTATGAGCAGTTCTTC,CASSLGPGLSYEQFF
TRBJ2-2,TRBV6-6,.,.,TGTGCCAGCAGGGGGTCGAACACCGGGGAGCTGTTTTTT,CASRGSNTGELFF
TRBJ1-2,TRBV5-4,few,.,TGTGCCAGCAGCCCACCGGGGCAGCTCTATGGCTACACCTTC,CASSPPGQLYGYTF
TRBJ1-2,TRBV7-2,.,TRBD1,TGTGCCAGCAGCTCGTCCGGGACAGGCACCTATGGCTACACCTTC,CASSSSGTGTYGYTF
TRBJ2-1,TRBV7-9,once,TRBD2,TGTGCCAGCAGCTTGGGGACTAGTACACATGAGCAGTTCTTC,CASSLGTSTHEQFF
TRBJ2-7,TRBV2,.,.,TGTGCCAGCAGCTACAGACCCTACGAGCAGTACTTC,CASSYRPYEQYF
TRBJ2-7,TRBV6-5,.,TRBD1,TGTGCCAGCAGTTACTCGAAAGGGGGCGAGTACGAGCAGTACTTC,CASSYSKGGEYEQYF
TRBJ1-6,TRBV11-3,.,.,TGTGCCAGCAGCCCGGGAGGGGAATCACCCCTCCACTTT,CASSPGGESPLHF
TRBJ2-3,TRBV6-1,.,TRBD2,TGTGCCAGCATTATAAGCGGGGGGGCCGCAGATACGCAGTATTTT,CASIISGGAADTQYF
TRBJ2-3,TRBV29-1,.,TRBD1,TGCAGCGTCCAACAGGGGGCTCTCACAGATACGCAGTATTTT,CSVQQGALTDTQYF
TRBJ2-1,TRBV4-2,.,.,TGTGCCAGCAGCCATCAAACAGGAGAGCAGTTCTTC,CASSHQTGEQFF
TRBJ2-3,TRBV5-1,.,.,TGCGCCAGCAGCGAAGCAGGGGGGCGAGTTGGTACAGATACGCAGTATTTT,CASSEAGGRVGTDTQYF
TRBJ2-7,TRBV9,.,.,TGTGCCAGCAGCACCGACTACGAGCAGTACTTC,CASSTDYEQYF
TRBJ1-1,TRBV6-6,.,.,TGTGCCAGCAGTTACGGGCGGAACATGAACACTGAAGCTTTCTTT,CASSYGRNMNTEAFF
TRBJ1-1,TRBV11-3,.,.,TGTGCCAGCAGCTATGGGGGCCATGAAGCTTTCTTT,CASSYGGHEAFF
TRBJ2-7,TRBV4-1,.,TRBD2,TGCGCCAGCAGCCAAGTTCCGGGACTAGCGGGAGACGAGCAGTACTTC,CASSQVPGLAGDEQYF
TRBJ1-5,TRBV28,once,TRBD1,TGTGCCAGCAGTTTACGGGGGGACAGGGCTTATAGCAATCAGCCCCAGCATTTT,CASSLRGDRAYSNQPQHF
TRBJ2-5,TRBV6-5,.,TRBD2,TGTGCCAGCAGTTACGACACTAGCGTAGGGGAGACCCAGTACTTC,CASSYDTSVGETQYF
TRBJ2-7,TRBV11-2,.,.,TGTGCCAGCAGCCCCACGTCAGTTGGCGACGAGCAGTACTTC,CASSPTSVGDEQYF
TRBJ2-4,TRBV9,medium-sized,.,TGTGCCAGCAGCGTAGATTGGGTTTATCAGTACTTC,CASSVDWVYQYF
TRBJ1-5,TRBV28,few,TRBD1,TGTGCCAGCAGTTTATATCTGGGGGACAGTAATAATCAGCCCCAGCATTTT,CASSLYLGDSNNQPQHF
TRBJ2-1,TRBV28,.,TRBD2,TGTGCCAGCAGTGCCCCAGCGGGAGGGCCCCATGAGCAGTTCTTC,CASSAPAGGPHEQFF
TRBJ2-5,TRBV5-4,.,.,TGTGCCAGCAGCTTGGGTACAGACCAACTCCAAGAGACCCAGTACTTC,CASSLGTDQLQETQYF
TRBJ2-3,TRBV5-1,once,.,TGCGCCAGCAGCTGGTGGGGGACAGATACGCAGTATTTT,CASSWWGTDTQYF
TRBJ2-1,TRBV7-6,.,.,TGTGCCAGCAGCTCCGGGGAGCTATATAAGCAGTTCTTC,CASSSGELYKQFF
TRBJ1-2,TRBV6-1,.,.,TGTGCCAACAGCTCACAAGACTTCTATGGCTACACCTTC,CANSSQDFYGYTF
TRBJ2-7,TRBV5-5,medium-sized,.,TGTGCCAGCAGCTTAGGCGGAGGCCGCGAGCAGTACTTC,CASSLGGGREQYF
TRBJ2-2,TRBV7-8,.,TRBD2,TGTGCCAGCAGCTTAATGGGGGGAGGGGACACCGGGGAGCTGTTTTTT,CASSLMGGGDTGELFF
TRBJ2-7,TRBV30,.,.,TGTGCCTGGAGCCGAAGACTCCTCGCCTACGAGCAGTACTTC,CAWSRRLLAYEQYF
TRBJ1-5,TRBV2,.,.,TGTGCCAGCAGCCGAGGGCAGAACAATCAGCCCCAGCATTTT,CASSRGQNNQPQHF
TRBJ2-1,TRBV7-9,.,TRBD1,TGTGCCAGCAGCTACTTTCCGGGACAGGGAAATGAGCAGTTCTTC,CASSYFPGQGNEQFF
TRBJ2-2,TRBV6-4,medium-sized,.,TGTGCCAGCAGAGGGGAGATGGACACCGGGGAGCTGTTTTTT,CASRGEMDTGELFF
TRBJ2-7,TRBV28,.,.,TGTGCCAGCAGTTCCATGGGGGGAGACTTGTACGAGCAGTACTTC,CASSSMGGDLYEQYF
TRBJ2-7,TRBV7-2,.,.,TGTGCCAGCAGCTTAGTGGGGTTAGTATCCTACGAGCAGTACTTC,CASSLVGLVSYEQYF
TRBJ2-6,TRBV18,.,.,TGTGCCAGCTCACCACCGTCGGGGCCTGGGGCCAACGTCCTGACTTTC,CASSPPSGPGANVLTF
TRBJ2-3,TRBV6-5,.,.,TGTGCCAGCAGTTACCGAGCACATAGCACAGATACGCAGTATTTT,CASSYRAHSTDTQYF
TRBJ1-1,TRBV29-1,.,.,TGCAGCGCCTACAGGGAGCATGGAGCTTTCTTT,CSAYREHGAFF
TRBJ2-7,TRBV5-1,.,.,TGCGCCAGCAGCTTGGTCTCAAGCGTGCAGTTTTCCTACGAGCAGTACTTC,CASSLVSSVQFSYEQYF
TRBJ2-2,TRBV9,.,TRBD2,TGTGCCAGCAGCCCCGGCGTCGGGAGGGCTGGCGGGGAGCTGTTTTTT,CASSPGVGRAGGELFF